This TCR beta chain was obtained from a study of technical replicates of blood from a handful of donors. The CDR3 is 18 amino acids. With V trimmed by 5 bases and J by 5 bases, 19 bases remained unmatched. Germline CDR1 and CDR2: SEHNR and FQNEAQ (reference sequence). Measured with immunoSEQ multiplex PCR; TCRdb has only the in-frame clones, and not every one. The table records some 80,000 clones, 92% of them present only once. The TCR sequence derives from a human donor in good health. This chain uses TRBV7-9 with TRBJ1-1, with TRBD1 matching over 8 bases. Specimen: T cells isolated from PBMCs. CDR3 residues: CASSPVSGGIKEETEAFF. CDR3 nucleotide sequence: TGTGCCAGCAGCCCAGTATCAGGGGGCATTAAGGAGGAAACTGAAGCTTTCTTT.